The T cell receptor beta chain under discussion was sequenced for a study of graft-versus-host responses after intestinal transplantation. V was pared by 3 bases and J by 1 base, with 9 bases between. The CDR3 totals 14 residues. The germline V gene encodes CDR1 LGHNA and CDR2 YNFKEQ. Only in-frame clones appear in the TCRdb table, and some are missing; sequencing was by immunoSEQ multiplex PCR. The sample lists some 22,000 clones, around nine tenths occurring once. Comments on this clone: Its antigen is currently unknown.

Study observations and caveats: Within allografts, high graft-versus-host to host-versus-graft clonal ratios were seen among patients with graft-donor T cell macrochimerism.

This clonotype was sampled from a human patient who received an intestinal transplant, so some T cells may come from the graft donor. The sample here was PBMCs, taken around 38 days after intestinal transplant. The chain joins TRBV4-2 to TRBJ1-1, with a tentative D call TRBD1 (5 bases). CDR3 sequence: CASSHETGNTEAFF. The CDR3 DNA sequence: TGTGCCAGCAGCCATGAAACAGGGAACACTGAAGCTTTCTTT.